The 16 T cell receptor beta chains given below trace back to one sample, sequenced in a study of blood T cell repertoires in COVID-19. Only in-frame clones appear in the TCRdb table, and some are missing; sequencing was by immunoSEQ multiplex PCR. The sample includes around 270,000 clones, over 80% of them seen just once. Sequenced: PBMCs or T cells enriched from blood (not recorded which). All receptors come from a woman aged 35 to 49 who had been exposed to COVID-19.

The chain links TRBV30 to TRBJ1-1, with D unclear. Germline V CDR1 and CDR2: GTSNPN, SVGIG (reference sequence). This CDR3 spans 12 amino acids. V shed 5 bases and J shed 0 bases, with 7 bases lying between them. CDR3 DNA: TGTGCCTGGCTCAGGATGAACACTGAAGCTTTCTTT. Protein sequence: CAWLRMNTEAFF. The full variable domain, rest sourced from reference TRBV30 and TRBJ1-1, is SQTIHQWPATLVQPVGSPLSLECTVEGTSNPNLYWYRQAAGRGLQLLFYSVGIGQISSEVPQNLSASRPQDRQFILSSKKLLLSDSGFYLCAWLRMNTEAFFGQGTRLTVV.

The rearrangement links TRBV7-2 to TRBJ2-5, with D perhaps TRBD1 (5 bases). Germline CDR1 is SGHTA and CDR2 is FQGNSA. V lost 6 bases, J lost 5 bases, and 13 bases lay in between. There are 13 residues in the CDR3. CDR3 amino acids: CASSKGPGETQYF. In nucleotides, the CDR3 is TGTGCCAGCAGTAAGGGGCCGGGTGAGACCCAGTACTTC.

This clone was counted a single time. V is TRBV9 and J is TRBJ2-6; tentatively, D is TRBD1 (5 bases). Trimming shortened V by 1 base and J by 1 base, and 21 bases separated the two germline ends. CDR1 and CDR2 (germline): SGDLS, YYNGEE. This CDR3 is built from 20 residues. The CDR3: CASSVKSHRPHLSGANVLTF. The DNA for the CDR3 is TGTGCCAGCAGCGTAAAGTCCCACAGGCCCCACCTTTCTGGGGCCAACGTCCTGACTTTC.

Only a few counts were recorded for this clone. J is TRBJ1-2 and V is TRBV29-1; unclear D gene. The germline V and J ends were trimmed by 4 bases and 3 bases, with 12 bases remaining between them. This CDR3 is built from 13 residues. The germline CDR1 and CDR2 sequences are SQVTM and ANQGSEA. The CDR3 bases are TGCAGCGTTGGATCTGCGGAACACTATGGCTACACCTTC. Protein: CSVGSAEHYGYTF.

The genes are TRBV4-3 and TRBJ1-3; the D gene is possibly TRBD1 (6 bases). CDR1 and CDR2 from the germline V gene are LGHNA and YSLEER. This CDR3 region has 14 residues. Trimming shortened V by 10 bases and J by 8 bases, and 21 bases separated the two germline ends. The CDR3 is CATTLRDNQDTIYF. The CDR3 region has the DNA TGCGCCACCACTCTTCGGGACAATCAAGACACCATATATTTT.

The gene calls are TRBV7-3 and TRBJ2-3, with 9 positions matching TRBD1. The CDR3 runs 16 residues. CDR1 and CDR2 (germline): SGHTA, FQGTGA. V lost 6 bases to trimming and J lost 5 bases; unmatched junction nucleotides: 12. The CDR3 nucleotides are TGTGCCAGCAGTCTCGTCGGGACAGGGATTATAGATACGCAGTATTTT. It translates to CASSLVGTGIIDTQYF.

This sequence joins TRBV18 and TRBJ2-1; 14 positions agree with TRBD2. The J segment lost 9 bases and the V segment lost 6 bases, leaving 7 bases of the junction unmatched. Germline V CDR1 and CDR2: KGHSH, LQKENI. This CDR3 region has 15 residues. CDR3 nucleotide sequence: TGTGCCAGCTCTCAGACTAGCGGGAGGGCCGGTGAGCAGTTCTTC. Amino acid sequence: CASSQTSGRAGEQFF.

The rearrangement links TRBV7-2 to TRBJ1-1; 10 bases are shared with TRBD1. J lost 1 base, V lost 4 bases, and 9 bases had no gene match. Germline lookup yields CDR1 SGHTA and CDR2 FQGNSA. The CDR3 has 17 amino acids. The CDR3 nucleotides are TGTGCCAGCAGCTACCGGGACAGGGGACTTTCGAACACTGAAGCTTTCTTT. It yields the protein CASSYRDRGLSNTEAFF.

CDR3 protein: CASSLGEDRGTILVTQYF. The CDR3 DNA sequence: TGTGCCAGCAGCTTGGGCGAGGACAGGGGCACCATTTTGGTTACGCAGTATTTT. The chain employs TRBV5-5 and TRBJ2-3, with 9 bases lining up with TRBD1. Germline CDR1 and CDR2: SGHKS and YYEKEE (reference sequence). V was clipped by 0 bases and J by 8 bases; unmatched bases: 16. The CDR3 is made up of 18 amino acids.

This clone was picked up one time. The DNA for the CDR3 is TGTGCCAGCTCACCATTGAGCGGGAGGGACCAGTACTTC. Encoded protein: CASSPLSGRDQYF. This chain uses TRBV18 with TRBJ2-5; 10 bases fit TRBD2. The CDR3 covers 13 residues. V lost 2 bases, J lost 10 bases, and 4 bases stayed unmatched. From germline, CDR1 is KGHSH and CDR2 LQKENI.

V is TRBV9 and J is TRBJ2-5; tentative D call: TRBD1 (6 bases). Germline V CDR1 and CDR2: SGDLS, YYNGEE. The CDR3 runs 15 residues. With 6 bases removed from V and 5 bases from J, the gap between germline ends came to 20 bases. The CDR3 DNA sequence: TGTGCCAGCACCAAGACAGGATTAACGGTTGAGACCCAGTACTTC. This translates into CASTKTGLTVETQYF.

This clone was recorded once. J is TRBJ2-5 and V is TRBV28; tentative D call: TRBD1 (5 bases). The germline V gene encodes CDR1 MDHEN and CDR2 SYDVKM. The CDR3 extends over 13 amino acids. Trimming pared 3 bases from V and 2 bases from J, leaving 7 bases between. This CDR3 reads CASSLTVQETQYF. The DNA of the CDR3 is TGTGCCAGCAGTTTGACAGTACAAGAGACCCAGTACTTC.

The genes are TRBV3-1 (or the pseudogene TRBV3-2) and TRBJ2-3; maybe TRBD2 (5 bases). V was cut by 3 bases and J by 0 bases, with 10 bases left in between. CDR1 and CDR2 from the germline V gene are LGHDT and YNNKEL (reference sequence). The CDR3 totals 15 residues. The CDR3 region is CASSHSTTSTDTQYF. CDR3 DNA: TGTGCCAGCAGCCACTCGACTACTAGCACAGATACGCAGTATTTT.

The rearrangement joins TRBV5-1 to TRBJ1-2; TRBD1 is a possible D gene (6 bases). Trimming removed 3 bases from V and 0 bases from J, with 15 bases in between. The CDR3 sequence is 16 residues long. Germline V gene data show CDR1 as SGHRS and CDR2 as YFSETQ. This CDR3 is CASSYGQILANYGYTF. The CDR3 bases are TGCGCCAGCAGCTATGGACAGATACTAGCTAACTATGGCTACACCTTC.

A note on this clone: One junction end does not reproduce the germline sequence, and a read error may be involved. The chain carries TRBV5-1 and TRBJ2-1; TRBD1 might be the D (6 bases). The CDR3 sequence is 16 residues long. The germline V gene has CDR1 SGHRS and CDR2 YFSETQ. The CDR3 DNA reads TGTGCCAGCAGCTTGGTAGGGGACACCACCTACAATGAGCAGTTCTTC. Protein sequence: CASSLVGDTTYNEQFF.

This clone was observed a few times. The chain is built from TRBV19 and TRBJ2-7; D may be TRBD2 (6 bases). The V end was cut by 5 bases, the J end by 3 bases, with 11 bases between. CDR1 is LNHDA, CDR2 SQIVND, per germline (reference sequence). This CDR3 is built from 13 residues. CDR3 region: CASSAGPSYEQYF. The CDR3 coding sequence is TGTGCCAGTAGTGCGGGACCGAGCTACGAGCAGTACTTC.